This passage covers 9 T cell receptor beta chains from one sample sequenced in a study of spatial heterogeneity in lung cancer. TCRdb used MiXCR to reprocess the 5' RACE reads, holding one entry per CDR3 protein. The table has some 11,000 distinct CDR3 sequences, less than 4.5% seen once; the top ten hold about half. As for time point: sample taken at primary tumor resection. Unsorted whole RNA from tumor, nontumor lung or frozen PBMC underwent sequencing. This specimen consisted of PBMCs, obtained at surgery. Receptors were obtained from a female donor with early-stage non-small cell lung cancer.

This clonotype was seen at least ten times. This beta chain slipped into a library made for alpha chains as a stray read, so its size is not meaningful. The CDR3 nucleotides are TGCAGTGCTAGAACCCCAATGGGAGGCTACACCTTC. This encodes CSARTPMGGYTF. This chain joins TRBV20-1 and TRBJ1-2; no definite D call. CDR3 length equals 12 residues. The V end was cut by 2 bases, the J end by 8 bases, with 12 bases between. Germline V gene data show CDR1 as DFQATT and CDR2 as SNEGSKA (reference sequence).

This clonotype was seen ten or more times. Since it is a stray read in a library aimed at alpha chains, this beta chain has a size that is not meaningful. The chain joins TRBV4-3 to TRBJ1-2; D is uncertain. CDR1 is LGHNA, CDR2 YSLEER, per germline. V shed 0 bases and J shed 5 bases, with 10 bases lying between them. The CDR3 loop spans 14 amino acids. The CDR3 is CASSQDVVGYGYTF. The CDR3 region has the DNA TGCGCCAGCAGCCAAGATGTGGTAGGATATGGCTACACCTTC.

This clonotype was observed at least ten times. The library was designed around alpha chains, so this beta chain is a stray read whose abundance carries little weight. For the CDR3, the DNA is TGTGCCAGCAGCTTAGCGGTCGAAGGGGAGCAGTTCTTC. This codes for CASSLAVEGEQFF. V is TRBV7-2 and J is TRBJ2-1, with D unclear. Germline CDR1 is SGHTA and CDR2 is FQGNSA. V shed 0 bases and J shed 10 bases, with 10 bases lying between them. This CDR3 has 13 amino acids.

In the case of this clonotype: Since the library was made to target alpha chains, this beta chain is a stray read and its abundance is not meaningful. This chain links TRBV20-1 with TRBJ2-3; 8 nucleotides agree with TRBD2. This CDR3 contains 14 residues. Germline CDR1 DFQATT, CDR2 SNEGSKA (reference sequence). V trimming: 5 bases; J trimming: 1 base; junction bases outside the gene matches: 5. The CDR3 coding sequence is TGCAGTGCTCGGGGGGGTCTTCGCACAGATACGCAGTATTTT. Its protein product is CSARGGLRTDTQYF.

This clonotype was detected ten times or more. The size of this beta chain means little, since it is a stray read in a library made for alpha chains. This chain connects TRBV11-2 to TRBJ2-5; D not certain. This CDR3 spans 11 amino acids. Germline values: CDR1 SGHAT, CDR2 FQNNGV. The V end lost 5 bases, the J end lost 5 bases, and 6 bases lay between the germline ends. CDR3 sequence reads: CASSRLETQYF. As DNA, the CDR3 is TGTGCCAGCAGCCGTCTGGAGACCCAGTACTTC. The full variable domain, with the rest looked up from reference TRBV11-2 and TRBJ2-5, is EAGVAQSPRYKIIEKRQSVAFWCNPISGHATLYWYQQILGQGPKLLIQFQNNGVVDDSQLPKDRFSAERLKGVDSTLKIQPAKLEDSAVYLCASSRLETQYFGPGTRLLVL.

Comment on this clonotype: The size of this beta chain means little, since it is a stray read in a library made for alpha chains. The genes are TRBV3-1 and TRBJ2-1, with 9 bases lining up with TRBD2. The CDR3 contains 17 residues. Germline V lookup: CDR1 LGHDT, CDR2 YNNKEL (reference sequence). J was trimmed by 7 bases and V by 0 bases; bases with no gene match: 10. CDR3: CASSQERGGGARNEQFF. The CDR3 DNA reads TGTGCCAGCAGCCAAGAGCGTGGCGGGGGGGCCAGGAATGAGCAGTTCTTC.

Regarding this clonotype: Because this beta chain is a stray read in a library intended to capture alpha chains, its abundance should not be given much weight. The J gene is TRBJ2-7, the V gene TRBV6-6; 10 bases are shared with TRBD1. Losses at the gene ends were 5 bases for V and 2 bases for J; bases not matched to a gene: 6. The CDR3 contains 15 residues. Germline V CDR1 and CDR2: MNHNY, SVGAGI (reference sequence). The DNA of the CDR3 is TGTGCCAGCAGTCCCCGACAGGGGGCGGCCTACGAGCAGTACTTC. Its protein is CASSPRQGAAYEQYF.

This clonotype was observed at least ten times. This beta chain lies outside the target of a library built for alpha chains; its clone size means little. The V call is TRBV28, the J call TRBJ2-7, with D perhaps TRBD1 (6 bases). CDR1 is MDHEN and CDR2 is SYDVKM in the germline V gene. V dropped 6 bases and J dropped 9 bases, with 15 bases sitting between them. The CDR3 consists of 12 residues. In DNA, the CDR3 is TGTGCCAGCAGGCCGCACAGGGAAGGGCAGTACTTC. Translated: CASRPHREGQYF.

This clonotype was seen many times. This beta chain represents an off-target read in a library built for alpha chains; its size is of limited meaning. The V and J genes are TRBV2 and TRBJ2-7; no clear D. This CDR3 is 10 amino acids long. The ends were cut back, 5 bases at V and 2 bases at J, with 1 base in the middle. The germline gives CDR1 SNHLY, CDR2 FYNNEI. DNA for the CDR3: TGTGCCAGCAGTCCCTACGAGCAGTACTTC. It yields the protein CASSPYEQYF.